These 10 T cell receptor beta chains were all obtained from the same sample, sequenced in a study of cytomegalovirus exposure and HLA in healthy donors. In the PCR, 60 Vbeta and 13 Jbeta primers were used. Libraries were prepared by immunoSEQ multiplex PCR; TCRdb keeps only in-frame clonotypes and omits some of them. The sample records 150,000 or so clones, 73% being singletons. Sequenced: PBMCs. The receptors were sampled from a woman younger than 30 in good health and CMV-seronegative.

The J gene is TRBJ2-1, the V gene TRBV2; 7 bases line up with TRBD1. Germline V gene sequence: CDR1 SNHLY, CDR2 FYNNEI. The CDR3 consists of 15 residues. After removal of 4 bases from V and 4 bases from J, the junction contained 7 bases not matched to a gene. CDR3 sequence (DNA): TGTGCCAGCAGTGGGGGACAGCTGGGATACAATGAGCAGTTCTTC. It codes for CASSGGQLGYNEQFF. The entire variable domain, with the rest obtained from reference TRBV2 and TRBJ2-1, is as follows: EPEVTQTPSHQVTQMGQEVILRCVPISNHLYFYWYRQILGQKVEFLVSFYNNEISEKSEIFDDQFSVERPDGSNFTLKIRSTKLEDSAMYFCASSGGQLGYNEQFFGPGTRLTVL.

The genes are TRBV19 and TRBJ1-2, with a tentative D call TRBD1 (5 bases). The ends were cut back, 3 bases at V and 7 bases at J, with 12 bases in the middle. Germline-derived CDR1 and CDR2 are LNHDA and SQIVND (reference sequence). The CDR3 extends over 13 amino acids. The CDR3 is CASSIRTNIGYTF. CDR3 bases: TGTGCCAGTAGTATCCGGACAAATATTGGCTACACCTTC.

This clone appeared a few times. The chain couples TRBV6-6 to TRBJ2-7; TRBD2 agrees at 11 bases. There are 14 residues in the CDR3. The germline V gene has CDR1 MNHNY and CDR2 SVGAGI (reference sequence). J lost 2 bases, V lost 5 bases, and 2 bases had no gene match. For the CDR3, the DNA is TGTGCCAGCAGTGGGACTAGCGGAGCCTACGAGCAGTACGTC. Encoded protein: CASSGTSGAYEQYV.

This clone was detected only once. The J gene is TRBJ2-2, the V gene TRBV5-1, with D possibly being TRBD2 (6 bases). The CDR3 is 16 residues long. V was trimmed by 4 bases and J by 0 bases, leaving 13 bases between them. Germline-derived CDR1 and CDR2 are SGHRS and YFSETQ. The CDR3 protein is CASSPEGRTNTGELFF. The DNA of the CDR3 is TGCGCCAGCAGCCCGGAGGGACGCACGAACACCGGGGAGCTGTTTTTT.

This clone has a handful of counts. The CDR3 region is CASSLAGTDTQYF. In DNA, the CDR3 is TGTGCCAGCAGTTTAGCAGGGACAGATACGCAGTATTTT. The rearrangement joins TRBV6-5 to TRBJ2-3, with a weak D call TRBD1 (5 bases). V lost 4 bases, J lost 3 bases, and 8 bases lay in between. This CDR3 contains 13 residues. Germline V CDR1 and CDR2: MNHEY, SVGAGI.

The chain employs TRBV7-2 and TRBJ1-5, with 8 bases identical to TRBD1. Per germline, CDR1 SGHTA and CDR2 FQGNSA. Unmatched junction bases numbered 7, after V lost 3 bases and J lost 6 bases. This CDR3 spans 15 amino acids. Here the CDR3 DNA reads TGTGCCAGCAGCTTCCAGGGGGCGATCGGTCAGCCCCAGCATTTT. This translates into CASSFQGAIGQPQHF.

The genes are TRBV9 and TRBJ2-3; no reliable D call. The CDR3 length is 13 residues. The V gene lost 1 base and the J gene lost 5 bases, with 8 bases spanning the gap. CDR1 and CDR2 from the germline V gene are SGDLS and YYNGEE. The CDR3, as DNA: TGTGCCAGCAGCGTAAATCAGGTAGATACGCAGTATTTT. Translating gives CASSVNQVDTQYF.

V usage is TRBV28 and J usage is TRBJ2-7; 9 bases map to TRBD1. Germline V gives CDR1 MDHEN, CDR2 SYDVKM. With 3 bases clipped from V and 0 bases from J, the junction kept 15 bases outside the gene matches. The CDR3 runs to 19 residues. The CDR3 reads CASSLTSYTGGSTSYEQYF. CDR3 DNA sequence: TGTGCCAGCAGTTTGACGAGCTACACAGGGGGCTCAACCTCCTACGAGCAGTACTTC.

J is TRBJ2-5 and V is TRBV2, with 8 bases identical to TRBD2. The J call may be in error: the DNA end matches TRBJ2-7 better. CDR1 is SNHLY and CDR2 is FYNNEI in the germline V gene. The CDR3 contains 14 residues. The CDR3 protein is CASNLLTSVGEQYF. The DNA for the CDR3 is TGTGCCAGCAACCTTCTGACTAGCGTGGGCGAGCAGTACTTC.

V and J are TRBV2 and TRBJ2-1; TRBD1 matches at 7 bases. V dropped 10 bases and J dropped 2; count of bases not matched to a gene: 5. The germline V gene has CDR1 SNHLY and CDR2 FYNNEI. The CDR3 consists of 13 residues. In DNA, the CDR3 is TGTGCCACCGCGACAGGGACCTACAATGAGCAGTTCTTC. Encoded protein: CATATGTYNEQFF. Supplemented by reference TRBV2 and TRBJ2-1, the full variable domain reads EPEVTQTPSHQVTQMGQEVILRCVPISNHLYFYWYRQILGQKVEFLVSFYNNEISEKSEIFDDQFSVERPDGSNFTLKIRSTKLEDSAMYFCATATGTYNEQFFGPGTRLTVL.